A selection of T cell receptor beta chains follows, all from one sample in a study of molecular identifiers for immune sequencing clone quantification. TCRdb reprocessed the PCR reads via MiXCR and lists one record per CDR3 protein. The table shows more than 450,000 distinct CDR3 sequences, with around 23% occurring only once. The sample comprised naive CD8+ T cells from blood, with Jurkat cell RNA spiked in. These receptors were obtained from a human donor in good health. Some libraries in this study had Jurkat cell RNA spiked in. Each CDR3 is given without its conserved first and last residue.

v_gene	j_gene	CDR3aa
TRBV20-1	TRBJ2-7	SAKDASDRTSYEQY
TRBV29-1	TRBJ2-3	SVLSGGDSTDTQY
TRBV29-1	TRBJ2-4	SVVMGYKNIQY
TRBV12-3/TRBV12-4	TRBJ2-7	ASSGAWRTYEQY
TRBV5-6	TRBJ1-1	ASSRTPEMNTEAF
TRBV27	TRBJ2-1	ASRSGLRVYNEQF
TRBV28	TRBJ2-7	ASSLPRDNTYEQY
TRBV20-1	TRBJ2-7	SARSGQNSYEQY
TRBV19	TRBJ2-7	ASSGTAYAQY
TRBV6-2/TRBV6-3	TRBJ2-6	ASSYLWETGANVLT
TRBV7-6	TRBJ2-5	ASSLEAIGEAGTQETQY
TRBV4-3	TRBJ2-3	ASSQEIAGSSTDTQY
TRBV4-2	TRBJ1-1	ASSETGDTEAL
TRBV5-1	TRBJ2-1	ASTPGTGYGNEQF
TRBV4-3	TRBJ2-7	ASSQELRGIYEQY
TRBV19	TRBJ2-7	ASSIGFSYEQY
TRBV5-1	TRBJ2-7	ASSVGGVNTYEQY
TRBV28	TRBJ1-6	ASSSRVYNSPLH
TRBV7-9	TRBJ1-3	ASSNSGAPGNTIY
TRBV11-2	TRBJ2-1	ASSSRTGESYNEQF
TRBV7-9	TRBJ2-2	ASSRSAGELF
TRBV5-1	TRBJ2-3	ASRPGEGATD
TRBV4-1	TRBJ2-7	ASSQVGGFGSSYEQC
TRBV4-1	TRBJ2-7	ASSHLTSGGPGGYEQY